The clone carrying this T cell receptor (beta chain) was seen only once. The entry originates in a study of T cell changes during pregnancy in multiple sclerosis. TCRdb keeps only in-frame clones here, not all; method: immunoSEQ multiplex PCR. The sample shows more than 80,000 clones, more than 90% of them seen only once. Trimming took off 3 bases at V and 0 bases at J, with 3 bases between the two ends. The germline V gene encodes CDR1 SQVTM and CDR2 ANQGSEA. This CDR3 has 13 amino acids. The V gene is TRBV29-1, the J gene TRBJ2-6; D unresolved. This sequence was found in a female donor with multiple sclerosis, enrolled in a pregnancy study. The specimen comprised peripheral blood, sampled in the second trimester of pregnancy. This CDR3 reads CSVESSGANVLTF. Written as DNA, the CDR3 is TGCAGCGTTGAGAGCTCTGGGGCCAACGTCCTGACTTTC.